This TCR beta chain is from a study of cytotoxic CD8 clonotypes in ibrutinib-treated CLL. Study outcomes and limitations: Exceeding age-matched healthy donors, baseline clonality also tracked the counts of circulating CD8+ T cells. The study found clonality rose at ibrutinib response, then fell toward baseline at progression.

CDR1 and CDR2 (germline): SGHNT, YENEEA. The CDR3 is 15 amino acids. V gave up 4 bases and J gave up 2 bases; unmatched junction bases: 1. Roughly 1.8 micrograms of genomic DNA (from cryopreserved PBMCs) were used for TCR beta libraries. Of note for this clone: Antigen specificity is unknown. Other DNA sequences of this sample code for an identical CDR3.

The protocol was immunoSEQ multiplex PCR, while the TCRdb copy is restricted to in-frame clones and leaves out a portion. This sample has over 95,000 clones; more than 55% occur once, and the top ten carry about 40%. The V call is TRBV11-3, the J call TRBJ2-3, with 12 nucleotides matching TRBD1. The sample consisted of PBMCs, taken after 24 months of ibrutinib treatment. This clonotype was sampled from a human donor with chronic lymphocytic leukemia. The CDR3 protein is CASSSGQGATDTQYF. CDR3 sequence (DNA): TGTGCCAGCAGCTCGGGACAGGGGGCCACAGATACGCAGTATTTT.